The source of this TCR beta chain is a study of blood T cell repertoires in COVID-19. Study background: T cells, B-cell-depleted T cells, or PBMCs supplied cDNA or gDNA.

V lost 1 base and J lost 4, with 17 bases in between. The germline gives CDR1 SGHKS, CDR2 YYEKEE (reference sequence). The CDR3 has 17 amino acids. Method: immunoSEQ multiplex PCR; TCRdb's copy keeps in-frame clones and lacks some. This sample has about 100,000 clones, with roughly four fifths found just once. This receptor was obtained from a man aged 60-69 years with acute or convalescent COVID-19. The material sequenced was peripheral blood. The chain links TRBV5-5 to TRBJ1-4, with TRBD1 as a possible D gene (6 bases). The CDR3 region has the DNA TGTGCCAGCAGCTTGAGTCCCCAACAGGGCAGTAATGAAAAACTGTTTTTT. This codes for CASSLSPQQGSNEKLFF. Drawing the rest from reference TRBV5-5 and TRBJ1-4, the complete variable domain is DAGVTQSPTHLIKTRGQQVTLRCSPISGHKSVSWYQQVLGQGPQFIFQYYEKEERGRGNFPDRFSARQFPNYSSELNVNALLLGDSALYLCASSLSPQQGSNEKLFFGSGTQLSVL.